The source of this TCR beta chain is a study of CD4 T cells in relation to SARS-CoV-2 and coronaviruses. CDR3 length: 15 amino acids. The V gene's germline CDR1 is MNHEY and CDR2 SMNVEV (reference sequence). V gave up 5 bases and J gave up 0 bases; unmatched junction bases: 7. Findings and caveats of the study: Crossreactivity was assessed only for spike protein, not other viral proteins. Samples before the pandemic and after infection were not matched within any donor.

Notes on this clone: Its specificity is unknown.

Unexposed donor CD4+ T cells date from about 2011-2019, before the COVID-19 pandemic. The cells were cultured for 10 days before CD4+ T cells were isolated. Unexposed-donor CD4+ T cells were probed with SARS-CoV-2 S/N and four cold-coronavirus spikes, cells permitting. Sequencing used immunoSEQ multiplex PCR; TCRdb keeps in-frame clones, though not all of them. The sample consists of approximately 20,000 clones, approximately 82% of them appearing once. Sequencing was performed on CD4+ T cells from PBMCs, cultured in vitro. This TCR was sampled from a human donor in good health. J is TRBJ2-7 and V is TRBV27; 7 nucleotides match TRBD1. CDR3 sequence reads: CASSVQGTLSYEQYF. CDR3 nucleotides: TGTGCCAGCAGTGTACAGGGGACCCTCTCCTACGAGCAGTACTTC.